What follows are 10 T cell receptor beta chains derived from one specimen sequenced in a study of T cell responses to AZD1222 COVID-19 vaccine. Using immunoSEQ multiplex PCR, the repertoire was profiled, and TCRdb retains in-frame clones only, with some absent. Here the sample spans 70,000 to 100,000 clones, 80% to 95% being singletons. The sequences come from peripheral blood, collected 28 days after the second AZD1222 dose. The receptors were sampled from an adult who received the AZD1222 COVID-19 vaccine.

The rearrangement links TRBV4-2 to TRBJ2-3; possibly TRBD1 or TRBD2 for D (7 bases each). The CDR3 has 17 amino acids. V was trimmed by 6 bases and J by 2 bases, leaving 21 bases between them. Germline V lookup: CDR1 LGHNA, CDR2 YNFKEQ. The CDR3 DNA sequence: TGTGCCAGCAGTCTCGGGACAGCGGGACTCCCCACAGATACGCAGTATTTT. This encodes CASSLGTAGLPTDTQYF.

This chain joins TRBV7-2 and TRBJ2-7; possibly TRBD2 for D (7 bases). Per germline, CDR1 SGHTA and CDR2 FQGNSA. This CDR3 has 15 residues. V dropped 1 base and J dropped 1 base, with 11 bases sitting between them. The CDR3: CASSLEGGQSYEQYF. CDR3 coding DNA: TGTGCCAGCAGCTTAGAGGGGGGGCAGTCCTACGAGCAGTACTTC.

The V call is TRBV7-9, the J call TRBJ2-3; 13 nucleotides agree with TRBD2. Looked up from germline, CDR1 is SEHNR and CDR2 is FQNEAQ (reference sequence). V lost 4 bases and J lost 3; bases outside the gene matches: 7. CDR3 length equals 17 residues. The CDR3 sequence: CASSSRTSGGPTDTQYF. For the CDR3, the DNA is TGTGCCAGCAGCTCGCGGACTAGCGGGGGACCTACAGATACGCAGTATTTT.

This chain links TRBV5-1 with TRBJ1-1, with D possibly being TRBD1 (6 bases). This CDR3 has 17 amino acids. The ends were cut back, 7 bases at V and 0 bases at J, with 22 bases in the middle. Per the germline V gene, CDR1 is SGHRS and CDR2 is YFSETQ. The CDR3, as DNA: TGCGCCAGCGTGGGGGCCGGGAAGAGGGGTATGAACACTGAAGCTTTCTTT. Its protein product is CASVGAGKRGMNTEAFF.

This chain joins TRBV6-5 and TRBJ2-3; possible D gene TRBD1, 5 bases. This CDR3 region has 15 residues. Per the germline V gene, CDR1 is MNHEY and CDR2 is SVGAGI. The ends were cut back, 2 bases at V and 2 bases at J, with 11 bases in the middle. The CDR3: CASSYQGKLTDTQYF. The CDR3 DNA follows: TGTGCCAGCAGTTACCAGGGTAAACTCACAGATACGCAGTATTTT.

The J gene is TRBJ1-3, the V gene TRBV13; 9 nucleotides match TRBD1. The germline V gene has CDR1 PRHDT and CDR2 FYEKMQ (reference sequence). The CDR3 consists of 16 residues. J lost 1 base, V lost 5 bases, and 6 bases had no gene match. The CDR3 DNA sequence: TGTGCCAGCAGCCTCTCCGGGACAGGGTCTGGAAACACCATATATTTT. It is translated as CASSLSGTGSGNTIYF.

The rearrangement joins TRBV4-3 to TRBJ1-2, with D unclear. CDR1 is LGHNA and CDR2 is YSLEER in the germline V gene. The CDR3 length is 14 residues. The V end lost 0 bases, the J end lost 2 bases, and 7 bases lay between the germline ends. The CDR3 DNA reads as TGCGCCAGCAGCCAAGAAGTCAAGAACTATGGCTACACCTTC. It is translated as CASSQEVKNYGYTF.

V usage is TRBV3-1 (or the pseudogene TRBV3-2) and J usage is TRBJ2-1; possible D gene TRBD1, 6 bases. Trimming left V 0 bases short and J 8 bases short, with 23 bases between. Germline CDR1 and CDR2: LGHDT and YNNKEL (reference sequence). The length of the CDR3 is 18 residues. The CDR3 protein is CASSQEDGQFYSGDEQFF. The CDR3 DNA reads as TGTGCCAGCAGCCAAGAGGACGGACAGTTTTACAGCGGCGATGAGCAGTTCTTC.

There are a few counts of this clone. In DNA, the CDR3 is TGTGCCAGCAAACCGGGACAGGGTCATTCACCCCTCCACTTT. Residues: CASKPGQGHSPLHF. The gene calls are TRBV6-5 and TRBJ1-6; TRBD1 agrees at 9 bases. This CDR3 has 14 amino acids. Trimming cost V 7 bases and J 8 bases; bases outside gene matches: 6. CDR1 is MNHEY, CDR2 SVGAGI, per germline.

This clone has a single count. V usage is TRBV7-9 and J usage is TRBJ1-4; 8 nucleotides agree with TRBD1. This CDR3 has 15 residues. Trimming cost V 4 bases and J 3 bases; bases outside gene matches: 4. The germline V gene has CDR1 SEHNR and CDR2 FQNEAQ (reference sequence). The CDR3 protein is CASSWTGPPNEKLFF. The DNA of the CDR3 is TGTGCCAGCAGCTGGACAGGGCCGCCTAATGAAAAACTGTTTTTT.